What follows are 27 T cell receptor beta chains derived from one specimen sequenced in a study of T cells in Graves' hyperthyroidism and ophthalmopathy. TCR beta CDR3 regions were amplified from RNA. When the TCR CDR3 underwent first-round RT-PCR, the HTBI primer set was used. MiXCR, run by TCRdb on the multiplex PCR reads, gives a single entry per CDR3 protein. The sample lists about 200,000 distinct CDR3 sequences, approximately 20% occurring once. The sequencing input was blood. These TCRs come from a middle-aged man with Graves' hyperthyroidism.

The chain uses TRBV12-5 and TRBJ1-2; 11 bases agree with TRBD1. In germline, CDR1 is LGHNT, CDR2 FRNRAP. The CDR3 has 16 residues. J gave up 5 bases and V 2 bases, and 7 bases lay outside the gene matches. In DNA, the CDR3 is TGTGCTAGTGGTTTGATCCGGACAGGGGGCAGATATGGCTACACCTTC. Translation: CASGLIRTGGRYGYTF.

This clonotype came up once. At one of its ends the junction is not consistent with the germline gene, which may arise from a read error. This chain uses TRBV3-1 with TRBJ1-1; TRBD1 matches 12 bases. CDR3 length: 21 amino acids. Germline CDR1 LGHDT, CDR2 YNNKEL (reference sequence). The CDR3 region is CASSQDYVGGTGGFVNTEASF. The CDR3 DNA is TGTGCCAGCAGCCAAGACTACGTCGGGGGGACAGGGGGCTTTGTGAACACTGAAGCTTCCTTT. Filled out from reference TRBV3-1 and TRBJ1-1, the complete variable domain reads DTAVSQTPKYLVTQMGNDKSIKCEQNLGHDTMYWYKQDSKKFLKIMFSYNNKELIINETVPNRFSPKSPDKAHLNLHINSLELGDSAVYFCASSQDYVGGTGGFVNTEASFGQGTRLTVV.

There are a few counts of this clonotype. V is TRBV28 and J is TRBJ1-3; D not resolved. This CDR3 is built from 15 residues. The germline gives CDR1 MDHEN, CDR2 SYDVKM. V was clipped by 4 bases and J by 8 bases, with 18 bases between them. The CDR3: CASSSPTGGWDTIYF. The CDR3, as DNA: TGTGCCAGCAGTTCACCGACCGGCGGGTGGGACACCATATATTTT.

This chain joins TRBV2 and TRBJ2-5, with 14 nucleotides matching TRBD2. J lost 4 bases, V lost 10 bases, and 8 bases had no gene match. The CDR3 length is 15 residues. The germline CDR1 and CDR2 sequences are SNHLY and FYNNEI. The CDR3 nucleotides read TGTGCCACACGACCGGGACTAGCGGGGGTAGAGACCCAGTACTTC. Amino acids: CATRPGLAGVETQYF.

Worth noting for this clonotype: This clone may be a read error of a much larger clone one base away. V gene TRBV4-3 combines with J gene TRBJ1-4, with D tentatively TRBD1 (5 bases). The V end lost 4 bases, the J end lost 7 bases, and 16 bases lay between the germline ends. The CDR3 loop spans 15 amino acids. The germline V gene has CDR1 LGHNA and CDR2 YSLEER. CDR3 sequence (DNA): TGCGCCAGCAGCCGAGAGGAGGGGAGGGGTGAAAAACTGTTTTTT. Its protein product is CASSREEGRGEKLFF.

The rearrangement uses TRBV4-3 and TRBJ1-2; 10 bases fit TRBD1. Germline V CDR1 and CDR2: LGHNA, YSLEER. The CDR3 extends over 19 amino acids. Trimming took 0 bases from V and 0 from J; bases not matched to a gene: 10. CDR3 sequence (DNA): TGCGCCAGCAGCCAAGATCTCGGGGGACAGGGGAGAGCTAACTATGGCTACACCTTC. Protein product: CASSQDLGGQGRANYGYTF.

The CDR3 spells CASSLALGYEQYF. CDR3 nucleotide sequence: TGTGCCAGCAGCTTAGCACTCGGCTACGAGCAGTACTTC. V gene TRBV11-1 combines with J gene TRBJ2-7; D not resolved. The germline V gene has CDR1 SGHAT and CDR2 FQDESV (reference sequence). This CDR3 has 13 residues. Trimming removed 0 bases at V and 3 bases at J, with 6 bases between. Supplemented by reference TRBV11-1 and TRBJ2-7, the full variable domain reads EAEVAQSPRYKITEKSQAVAFWCDPISGHATLYWYRQILGQGPELLVQFQDESVVDDSQLPKDRFSAERLKGVDSTLKIQPAELGDSAMYLCASSLALGYEQYFGPGTRLTVT.

At least ten counts were recorded for this clonotype. The chain joins TRBV7-2 to TRBJ2-5, with D hard to call. In germline, CDR1 is SGHTA, CDR2 FQGNSA. The CDR3 length is 14 residues. V was clipped by 2 bases and J by 6 bases, with 13 bases between them. Here the CDR3 DNA reads TGTGCCAGCAGCTTATCAGGTTCCCACCAGACCCAGTACTTC. It specifies CASSLSGSHQTQYF.

This clonotype was seen many times. The junction shows a germline mismatch at one end, possibly a read error. The V gene is TRBV20-1, the J gene TRBJ1-2; TRBD1 might be the D (5 bases). The length of the CDR3 is 15 residues. CDR1 is DFQATT and CDR2 is SNEGSKA in the germline V gene (reference sequence). The CDR3 reads CSARDQSGPNYSYTF. DNA for the CDR3: TGCAGTGCTAGAGATCAATCAGGGCCCAACTATAGCTACACCTTC.

This clonotype was seen repeatedly, ten times or more. V gene TRBV20-1 combines with J gene TRBJ2-7; a weak D match, TRBD1 (6 bases). CDR1 and CDR2 from the germline V gene are DFQATT and SNEGSKA (reference sequence). V shed 5 bases and J shed 0 bases, with 11 bases lying between them. There are 13 residues in the CDR3. The chain's CDR3 is CSAHRDTSYEQYF. The CDR3 DNA follows: TGCAGTGCTCATCGGGACACCTCCTACGAGCAGTACTTC.

This clonotype was observed a handful of times. This chain uses TRBV29-1 with TRBJ1-2, with 8 bases aligning to TRBD1. From germline, CDR1 is SQVTM and CDR2 ANQGSEA. This CDR3 comprises 11 residues. Trimming removed 7 bases from V and 5 bases from J; junction bases left unmatched: 3. In nucleotides, the CDR3 is TGCAGCGCCGGGACAGGTTATGGCTACACCTTC. This codes for CSAGTGYGYTF.

This clonotype was counted many times. The chain joins TRBV18 to TRBJ2-2; the D is unclear. Germline-derived CDR1 and CDR2 are KGHSH and LQKENI. There are 13 residues in the CDR3. The germline V and J ends were trimmed by 3 bases and 3 bases, with 5 bases remaining between them. The CDR3 loop reads CASSPSHTGELFF. The CDR3 nucleotides are TGTGCCAGCTCACCGAGCCACACCGGGGAGCTGTTTTTT.

The chain is built from TRBV7-3 and TRBJ1-2; D is uncertain. Germline V gene lookup returns CDR1 SGHTA and CDR2 FQGTGA. The CDR3 is 15 amino acids. Trimming took 4 bases from V and 6 from J, leaving 18 bases between them. The CDR3 bases are TGTGCCAGCAGCTCGTCGCCATTTTCTGCGGATGGCTACACCTTC. This translates into CASSSSPFSADGYTF. Together with reference TRBV7-3 and TRBJ1-2, the CDR3 gives the full variable domain: GAGVSQTPSNKVTEKGKYVELRCDPISGHTALYWYRQSLGQGPEFLIYFQGTGAADDSGLPNDRFFAVRPEGSVSTLKIQRTERGDSAVYLCASSSSPFSADGYTFGSGTRLTVV.

This clonotype appeared once. The V gene is TRBV10-3, the J gene TRBJ1-2; D remains ambiguous. Germline CDR1 and CDR2: ENHRY and SYGVKD. V shed 3 bases and J shed 4 bases, with 6 bases lying between them. The CDR3 spans 12 residues. CDR3 nucleotides: TGTGCCATCAGTGACAGAACCTATGGCTACACCTTC. Translation: CAISDRTYGYTF.

This clonotype has a count of ten or more. The chain combines TRBV5-5 with TRBJ2-1, with D perhaps assigned TRBD1 or TRBD2 (5 bases each). Trimming took 4 bases from V and 6 from J, leaving 17 bases between them. The CDR3 length is 15 residues. Germline V gives CDR1 SGHKS, CDR2 YYEKEE (reference sequence). CDR3 nucleotide sequence: TGTGCCAGCAGCCTCCTGGATCGGGACGGCAATGAGCAGTTCTTC. Translated: CASSLLDRDGNEQFF. Full variable domain (rest looked up from reference TRBV5-5 and TRBJ2-1): DAGVTQSPTHLIKTRGQQVTLRCSPISGHKSVSWYQQVLGQGPQFIFQYYEKEERGRGNFPDRFSARQFPNYSSELNVNALLLGDSALYLCASSLLDRDGNEQFFGPGTRLTVL.

This clonotype came up many times. V is TRBV20-1 and J is TRBJ2-7, with TRBD2 identical over 10 bases. The CDR3 spans 14 residues. Germline CDR1 DFQATT, CDR2 SNEGSKA (reference sequence). J gave up 3 bases and V 6 bases, and 8 bases lay outside the gene matches. The CDR3 region is CSASGGVFIYEQYF. CDR3 sequence (DNA): TGCAGTGCCAGCGGGGGGGTTTTCATCTACGAGCAGTACTTC.

The chain employs TRBV5-4 and TRBJ2-5, with D unclear. The CDR3 consists of 17 residues. V was pared by 4 bases and J by 3 bases, with 22 bases between. Germline V gene data show CDR1 as SGHNT and CDR2 as YYREEE (reference sequence). DNA for the CDR3: TGTGCCAGCAGCCAAGCACCCTCGACCCATTTAGAAGAGACCCAGTACTTC. Encoded protein: CASSQAPSTHLEETQYF.

V usage is TRBV29-1 and J usage is TRBJ1-1; D not certain. Trimming removed 3 bases from V and 2 bases from J, with 10 bases in between. CDR1 SQVTM and CDR2 ANQGSEA come from the germline V gene. The CDR3 totals 13 residues. The CDR3 reads CSVDGQKNTEAFF. DNA of the CDR3: TGCAGCGTTGATGGGCAGAAAAACACTGAAGCTTTCTTT.

This clonotype was seen many times. V and J are TRBV9 and TRBJ1-2; D is possibly TRBD1 (5 bases). CDR3 length equals 15 residues. CDR1 is SGDLS and CDR2 is YYNGEE in the germline V gene. The V end was cut by 0 bases, the J end by 5 bases, with 14 bases between. The CDR3 reads CASSVGGTALYGYTF. The CDR3, as DNA: TGTGCCAGCAGCGTAGGAGGGACGGCACTATATGGCTACACCTTC.

CDR3 sequence reads: CASSQGTGGLTGELFF. The DNA for the CDR3 is TGCGCCAGCAGCCAGGGGACAGGGGGCTTGACCGGGGAGCTGTTTTTT. This chain links TRBV5-1 with TRBJ2-2; 12 bases line up with TRBD1. Germline V gene sequence: CDR1 SGHRS, CDR2 YFSETQ. This CDR3 has 16 residues. J was trimmed by 5 bases and V by 4 bases; bases with no gene match: 6.

This chain joins TRBV7-2 and TRBJ2-7; D may be TRBD2 (7 bases). Germline CDR1 and CDR2: SGHTA and FQGNSA. The CDR3 contains 17 residues. V was cut by 1 base and J by 1 base, with 17 bases left in between. The CDR3 DNA reads TGTGCCAGCAGCTTAGGGGTAGGGGGGGGCATATCCTACGAGCAGTACTTC. This codes for CASSLGVGGGISYEQYF.

This clonotype was seen many times. The rearrangement uses TRBV9 and TRBJ2-7; D perhaps matches TRBD1 (5 bases). Germline CDR1 is SGDLS and CDR2 is YYNGEE. V shed 0 bases and J shed 3 bases, with 13 bases lying between them. This CDR3 contains 15 residues. CDR3 region: CASSVEGQQFYEQYF. In nucleotides, the CDR3 is TGTGCCAGCAGCGTAGAAGGACAACAGTTCTACGAGCAGTACTTC.

V and J are TRBV19 and TRBJ1-1; D remains unclear. Looked up from germline, CDR1 is LNHDA and CDR2 is SQIVND (reference sequence). CDR3 length equals 11 residues. V lost 7 bases and J 7 bases, leaving 10 bases between the germline ends. The CDR3 protein is CASNMKDEAFF. The DNA of the CDR3 is TGTGCCAGTAATATGAAGGATGAAGCTTTCTTT.

A remark on this clonotype: This may be a read error: a much more frequent sequence differs by one nucleotide. J is TRBJ2-7 and V is TRBV2; 12 nucleotides match TRBD2. The CDR3 consists of 15 residues. Per the germline V gene, CDR1 is SNHLY and CDR2 is FYNNEI. CDR3 bases: TGTGCCAGCAGTCAACTAGCGGGGGGACCCTACGGGCAGTACTTC. Translating it yields CASSQLAGGPYGQYF.

This clonotype was observed many times. The chain recombines TRBV7-9 with TRBJ1-1, with TRBD1 matching 7 bases. Per the germline V gene, CDR1 is SEHNR and CDR2 is FQNEAQ (reference sequence). The CDR3 sequence is 15 residues long. Germline trimming cut 1 base from V and 7 bases from J; bases unmatched to any gene: 9. The CDR3 region has the DNA TGTGCCAGCAGCTTAGGGGCGACAGGGATGGGTGAAGCTTTCTTT. This codes for CASSLGATGMGEAFF.

This clonotype was seen many times. V usage is TRBV20-1 and J usage is TRBJ1-5; no definite D call. Trimming left V 0 bases short and J 5 bases short, with 14 bases between. This CDR3 region has 15 residues. In germline, CDR1 is DFQATT, CDR2 SNEGSKA (reference sequence). DNA for the CDR3: TGCAGTGCTAGAGATAGGGTAGGAGGCGATCAGCCCCAGCATTTT. Translated, it gives CSARDRVGGDQPQHF.

The sample holds many counts of this clonotype. The chain recombines TRBV20-1 with TRBJ2-3, with D uncertain. The V end was cut by 6 bases, the J end by 0 bases, with 19 bases between. CDR1 is DFQATT, CDR2 SNEGSKA, per germline (reference sequence). The CDR3 is made up of 16 amino acids. CDR3 amino acids: CSATPTIQRSTDTQYF. CDR3 DNA sequence: TGCAGTGCCACCCCCACGATACAGAGAAGCACAGATACGCAGTATTTT.